The clone carrying this T cell receptor (beta chain) was seen a handful of times. Its antigen remains unknown. This sample is drawn from a study of T-cell reconstitution after alpha-beta-depleted transplantation in children. Study-wide results and caveats: Surviving thymic progenitors and recipient T cells were the source of high TCRbeta diversity at day 60 in some patients.

Unique molecular identifiers were used in preparing the TCRbeta library. TCRdb called the PCR reads again in MiXCR, with one record for every CDR3 protein. The table includes a few hundred thousand distinct CDR3 sequences, roughly 16% detected once. Germline V CDR1 and CDR2: SQVTM, ANQGSEA. The CDR3 has 12 residues. The germline V and J ends were trimmed by 6 bases and 2 bases, with 9 bases remaining between them. The sample was PBMCs, mostly from graft donor cells, taken 360 days after TCRalphabeta/CD19-depleted stem cell transplant. The TCR originated in a boy in the first two years of life who had a stem cell transplant for Wiskott-Aldrich syndrome, so the T cells may come from the graft donor. The chain links TRBV29-1 to TRBJ2-3; D unresolved. CDR3 region: CSVATHTDTQYF. The CDR3 region has the DNA TGCAGCGTAGCCACTCACACAGATACGCAGTATTTT.